A single sample is the source of the 17 T cell receptor beta chains below, sequenced in a study of beta chain features in type 1 diabetes. Findings and caveats of the study: All four CD4+ subsets of Type 1 diabetes patients contained TCRB CDR3s that were moderately but significantly shorter.

The authors reverse transcribed all of the isolated RNA, so sequencing captured expressed TCRB transcripts. Repertoires were generated with immunoSEQ multiplex PCR, while TCRdb's copy carries only in-frame clones and drops some. The sample has 240,000 or so clones; more than 11% are singletons. Antigens for these TCRs are unknown. The sample comprised naive CD4+ T cells from blood. These receptors were obtained from a man aged 25-40 years with type 1 diabetes.

V and J are TRBV5-6 and TRBJ2-5, with a weak D call TRBD1 (6 bases). The CDR3 spans 12 residues. CDR1 is SGHDT, CDR2 YYEEEE, per germline. The ends were cut back, 4 bases at V and 5 bases at J, with 9 bases in the middle. The CDR3 here is CASSGGGETQYF. The DNA for the CDR3 is TGTGCCAGCAGCGGGGGCGGGGAGACCCAGTACTTC.

This clone appeared a few times. The gene calls are TRBV27 and TRBJ1-5, with 8 bases fitting TRBD1. V shed 5 bases and J 7 bases; nucleotides not matched to a gene: 4. This CDR3 has 13 residues. Germline-derived CDR1 and CDR2 are MNHEY and SMNVEV (reference sequence). The CDR3: CASSQGAGQPQHF. The CDR3 DNA is TGTGCCAGCAGTCAGGGGGCTGGCCAGCCCCAGCATTTT.

A few counts support this clone. J is TRBJ1-1 and V is TRBV30, with D possibly TRBD1 on 6 matching bases. CDR1 is GTSNPN and CDR2 is SVGIG in the germline V gene (reference sequence). Trimming took 3 bases from V and 6 from J, leaving 11 bases between them. This CDR3 spans 12 amino acids. The CDR3 loop reads CAWSRGIPEAFF. The CDR3 coding sequence is TGTGCCTGGAGCAGGGGAATCCCTGAAGCTTTCTTT.

CDR3 sequence reads: CASSFRDYGYTF. DNA for the CDR3: TGTGCCAGCAGCTTTCGTGACTATGGCTACACCTTC. This chain uses TRBV7-9 with TRBJ1-2, with D unresolved. The germline CDR1 and CDR2 sequences are SEHNR and FQNEAQ (reference sequence). CDR3 length: 12 residues. V was shortened by 3 bases and J by 3 bases, with 5 bases between the two germline ends.

V gene TRBV25-1 combines with J gene TRBJ2-6, with 9 nucleotides matching TRBD1. With V trimmed by 4 bases and J by 0 bases, 1 base remained unmatched. This CDR3 spans 16 amino acids. Germline V lookup: CDR1 MGHDK, CDR2 SYGVNS. The DNA for the CDR3 is TGTGCCAGCAGTGGACAGGGGGGCTCTGGGGCCAACGTCCTGACTTTC. Its translation: CASSGQGGSGANVLTF.

The CDR3 DNA follows: TGCGCCAGCAGCCCAAAAGCGGGGGGGCGTACCGGGGAGCTGTTTTTT. Its protein is CASSPKAGGRTGELFF. The chain recombines TRBV4-1 with TRBJ2-2; the match to TRBD2 covers 10 bases. CDR3 size: 16 residues. Germline V lookup: CDR1 MGHRA, CDR2 YSYEKL. V lost 4 bases and J lost 5; bases outside the gene matches: 7.

V gene TRBV9 combines with J gene TRBJ1-1, with 7 positions matching TRBD1. The CDR3 is 15 residues long. Trimming at V came to 0 bases and at J to 4 bases, leaving 6 bases not matched to a gene. Germline V gene lookup returns CDR1 SGDLS and CDR2 YYNGEE. The CDR3: CASSVAWDSGTEAFF. In nucleotides, the CDR3 is TGTGCCAGCAGCGTAGCGTGGGACAGTGGCACTGAAGCTTTCTTT.

This clone occurred once. The chain uses TRBV11-3 and TRBJ2-3; D may be TRBD1 (6 bases). The CDR3 is 13 amino acids. The V gene's germline CDR1 is SGHNT and CDR2 YENEEA. Trimming cost V 0 bases and J 6 bases, with 7 bases left between them. CDR3 protein: CASSLEQGDTQYF. The CDR3 nucleotides read TGTGCCAGCAGCTTAGAGCAGGGGGATACGCAGTATTTT.

This clone was seen a few times. The V call is TRBV11-2, the J call TRBJ2-7, with D tentatively TRBD1 (6 bases). The CDR3 covers 14 residues. Germline V gene data show CDR1 as SGHAT and CDR2 as FQNNGV. Between the trimmed V and J ends, which lost 1 base and 2 bases, there was a span of 9 bases. CDR3 amino acids: CASSLGPGAYEQYF. CDR3 DNA sequence: TGTGCCAGCAGCTTAGGGCCAGGGGCCTACGAGCAGTACTTC.

This clone has only a few counts. This rearrangement joins TRBV30 to TRBJ1-3, with 7 bases identical to TRBD1. Germline CDR1 reads GTSNPN; CDR2 reads SVGIG (reference sequence). Trimming removed 8 bases from V and 0 bases from J; junction bases left unmatched: 4. This CDR3 spans 13 amino acids. The chain's CDR3 is CARDSGSGNTIYF. Here the CDR3 DNA reads TGTGCCCGGGACAGCGGCTCTGGAAACACCATATATTTT.

This clone has more than one count but fewer than ten. The V call is TRBV5-6, the J call TRBJ2-7; TRBD1 is a possible D gene (7 bases). V gave up 6 bases and J gave up 2 bases, with 15 bases separating them. The CDR3 extends over 14 amino acids. The germline V gene has CDR1 SGHDT and CDR2 YYEEEE. The CDR3 sequence: CASTTRDRPYEQYF. The CDR3 DNA sequence: TGTGCCAGCACCACGCGGGACAGACCCTACGAGCAGTACTTC.

The J gene is TRBJ1-5, the V gene TRBV27; tentatively, D is TRBD1 (5 bases). Trimming cost V 2 bases and J 7 bases, with 15 bases left between them. The CDR3 runs 15 residues. Germline CDR1 reads MNHEY; CDR2 reads SMNVEV (reference sequence). The CDR3 nucleotides read TGTGCCAGCAGTTTACGTACCCCAGGGTTGCAGCCCCAGCATTTT. This sequence encodes CASSLRTPGLQPQHF.

The rearrangement uses TRBV5-4 and TRBJ2-5; 8 bases align to TRBD1. V was pared by 4 bases and J by 5 bases, with 10 bases of the junction left unmatched. Germline V lookup: CDR1 SGHNT, CDR2 YYREEE (reference sequence). CDR3 size: 15 residues. CDR3 in amino acids: CASSDRGGAGETQYF. The CDR3 region has the DNA TGTGCCAGCAGCGACAGGGGCGGGGCGGGGGAGACCCAGTACTTC.

The V gene is TRBV2, the J gene TRBJ2-6; unclear D gene. This CDR3 is built from 17 residues. Germline V gene lookup returns CDR1 SNHLY and CDR2 FYNNEI. V shed 4 bases and J shed 0 bases, with 13 bases lying between them. The CDR3: CASSVAIIPSGANVLTF. The CDR3 nucleotides read TGTGCCAGCAGTGTCGCTATCATTCCCTCTGGGGCCAACGTCCTGACTTTC. The entire variable domain, with the rest obtained from reference TRBV2 and TRBJ2-6, is as follows: EPEVTQTPSHQVTQMGQEVILRCVPISNHLYFYWYRQILGQKVEFLVSFYNNEISEKSEIFDDQFSVERPDGSNFTLKIRSTKLEDSAMYFCASSVAIIPSGANVLTFGAGSRLTVL.

The table lists this clone with a few counts. This chain links TRBV5-4 with TRBJ2-3; 13 bases are shared with TRBD2. This CDR3 contains 16 residues. CDR1 and CDR2 (germline): SGHNT, YYREEE (reference sequence). The V segment lost 3 bases and the J segment 2 bases; nucleotides outside the gene matches: 3. The CDR3 DNA reads TGTGCCAGCAGCTCACTAGCGGGAGGGCCCACAGATACGCAGTATTTT. Encoded protein: CASSSLAGGPTDTQYF.

This clone was detected only once. The chain's CDR3 is CASSTLGQGATGELFF. DNA of the CDR3: TGTGCCAGCAGCACCCTGGGACAGGGGGCGACCGGGGAGCTGTTTTTT. The chain uses TRBV21-1 and TRBJ2-2; the D call in the table, TRBD1, was not verified against the DNA. TRBV21-1 is an annotated pseudogene. This CDR3 region has 16 residues.

The chain has TRBV4-2 and TRBJ2-5, with TRBD2 as a possible D gene (6 bases). Germline V lookup: CDR1 LGHNA, CDR2 YNFKEQ. This CDR3 spans 15 amino acids. Trimming removed 3 bases at V and 5 bases at J, with 16 bases between. CDR3 bases: TGTGCCAGCAGCCAGAACTTCGGGAGTGGGGAGACCCAGTACTTC. This sequence encodes CASSQNFGSGETQYF.